This is a list of T cell receptor beta chains from one sample in a study of shared clonotypes between healthy human individuals. Measured with immunoSEQ multiplex PCR; TCRdb has only the in-frame clones, and not every one. The repertoire holds about 960,000 clones, with around 80% as singletons. The sequenced sample was memory CD4+ T cells sorted from blood. These receptors all stem from a man younger than 30 in good health. Both conserved end residues are part of each CDR3. The D gene is left open where the match is weak. Size tells how often a clone was seen (once, few, many) or the class of an expanded clone, and some rows leave it out.

TRBV28,TRBD2,few,TRBJ2-5,CASKRGQETQYF,TGTGCCAGCAAGCGGGGGCAAGAGACCCAGTACTTC
TRBV6-5,TRBD1,-,TRBJ1-4,CASSYGDRGNEKLFF,TGTGCCAGCAGTTACGGCGACAGGGGGAATGAAAAACTGTTTTTT
TRBV7-9,TRBD1,-,TRBJ2-7,CASSFRGQGDFGQYF,TGTGCCAGCAGCTTCAGGGGACAGGGCGATTTCGGTCAGTACTTC
TRBV19,-,many,TRBJ1-5,CASRPQQGSGQPQHF,TGTGCCAGCAGGCCCCAGCAGGGGTCTGGTCAGCCCCAGCATTTT
TRBV18,-,-,TRBJ1-1,CASSPGSGLTEAFF,TGTGCCAGCTCACCCGGGTCGGGTCTCACTGAAGCTTTCTTT
TRBV27,TRBD1,-,TRBJ2-5,CASSLRGQKEETQYF,TGTGCCAGCAGTTTAAGGGGACAGAAAGAAGAGACCCAGTACTTC
TRBV21-1,-,-,TRBJ2-7,CASTSRAEAYEQYF,TGTGCCAGCACCTCCCGGGCGGAGGCCTACGAGCAGTACTTC
TRBV13,-,many,TRBJ2-7,CASSVRESYEQYF,TGTGCCAGCAGCGTCCGGGAGTCCTACGAGCAGTACTTC
TRBV30,TRBD1,many,TRBJ2-7,CAWNRDRGPYEQYF,TGTGCCTGGAATAGGGACAGGGGGCCCTACGAGCAGTACTTC
TRBV15,TRBD1,-,TRBJ2-2,CATSRAGQGAGGELFF,TGTGCCACCAGCAGAGCCGGACAGGGGGCGGGAGGGGAGCTGTTTTTT
TRBV27,-,-,TRBJ1-5,CASSLTQNSNQPQHF,TGTGCCAGCAGTTTAACTCAGAATAGCAATCAGCCCCAGCATTTT
TRBV27,-,few,TRBJ1-6,CASRKEGWGSPLHF,TGTGCCAGCCGAAAGGAAGGGTGGGGCTCACCCCTCCACTTT
TRBV7-2,-,-,TRBJ1-5,CASSSTGSSNQPQHF,TGTGCCAGCAGCAGTACGGGGTCTAGCAATCAGCCCCAGCATTTT